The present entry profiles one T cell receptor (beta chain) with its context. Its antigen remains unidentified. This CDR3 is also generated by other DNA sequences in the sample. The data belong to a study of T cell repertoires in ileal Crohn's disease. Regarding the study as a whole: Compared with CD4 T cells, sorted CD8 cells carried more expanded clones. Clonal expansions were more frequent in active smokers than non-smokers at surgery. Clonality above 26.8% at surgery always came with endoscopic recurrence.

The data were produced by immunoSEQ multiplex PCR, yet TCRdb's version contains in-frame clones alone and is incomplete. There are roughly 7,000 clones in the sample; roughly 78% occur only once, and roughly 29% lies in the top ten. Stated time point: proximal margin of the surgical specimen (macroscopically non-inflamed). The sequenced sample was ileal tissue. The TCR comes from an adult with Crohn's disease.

The CDR3 protein is CASSLTGNYGYTF. As DNA, the CDR3 is TGTGCCAGTAGCCTTACGGGGAACTATGGCTACACCTTC. V is TRBV19 and J is TRBJ1-2; D is uncertain. The V end lost 6 bases, the J end lost 2 bases, and 10 bases lay between the germline ends. The V gene's germline CDR1 is LNHDA and CDR2 SQIVND (reference sequence). The CDR3 runs to 13 residues.